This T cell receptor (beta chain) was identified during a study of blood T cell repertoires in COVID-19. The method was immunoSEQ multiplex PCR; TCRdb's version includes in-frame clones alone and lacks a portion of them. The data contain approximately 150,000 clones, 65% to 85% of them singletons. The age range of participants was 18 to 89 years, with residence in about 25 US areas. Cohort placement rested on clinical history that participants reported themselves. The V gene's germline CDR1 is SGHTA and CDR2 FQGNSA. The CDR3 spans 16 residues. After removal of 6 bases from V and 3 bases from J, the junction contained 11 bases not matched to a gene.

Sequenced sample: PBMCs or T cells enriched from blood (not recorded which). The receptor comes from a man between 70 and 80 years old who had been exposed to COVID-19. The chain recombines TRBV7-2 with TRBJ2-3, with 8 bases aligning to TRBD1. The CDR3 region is CASRRDRSYSTDTQYF. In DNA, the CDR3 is TGTGCCAGCAGAAGGGACAGGTCCTATAGTACAGATACGCAGTATTTT.